This TCR delta chain was documented in a study of gamma-delta chains in newborns, infants, children. In the study overall: Microbial exposure reportedly drives polyclonal innate γδ T cell expansion after birth.

TCRdb re-identified clones in the reads via CATT. The sample includes over 2,500 delta-chain clones, about 47% of them seen just once. To note about this clone: A much larger clone is a single base away; this may be a read error.

Trimming cost V 0 bases and J 0 bases; bases outside gene matches: 5. Germline-derived CDR1 and CDR2 are GEAIGNYY and EKD. This CDR3 contains 17 residues. This chain connects TRDV2 to TRDJ2, with TRDD3 matching 8 bases. This TCR was sampled from a child who received the measles vaccine. Material: blood. The CDR3 sequence is CACDTVPGDTLTAQLFF. The DNA of the CDR3 is TGTGCCTGTGACACCGTACCGGGGGATACTTTGACAGCACAACTCTTCTTT.